One and the same sample provided the 24 T cell receptor beta chains below, sequenced in a study of cytotoxic CD8 clonotypes in ibrutinib-treated CLL. Measured with immunoSEQ multiplex PCR; TCRdb has only the in-frame clones, and not every one. The sample contains 50,000 to 65,000 clones, about three quarters of which appear only once. The source was PBMCs, collected after 12 months of ibrutinib treatment. The receptors shown here come from a human donor with chronic lymphocytic leukemia.

This chain joins TRBV5-1 and TRBJ2-5; TRBD2 agrees at 11 bases. Germline-derived CDR1 and CDR2 are SGHRS and YFSETQ. The CDR3 runs to 15 residues. V shed 0 bases and J 11 bases; nucleotides not matched to a gene: 9. The CDR3 bases are TGCGCCAGCAGCTTGGTAGCGGGAGGGTCCGGGGAGCAGTACTTC. Protein product: CASSLVAGGSGEQYF.

The chain carries TRBV4-1 and TRBJ1-4, with D possibly being TRBD1 (5 bases). Germline CDR1 is MGHRA and CDR2 is YSYEKL. The V end was cut by 5 bases, the J end by 5 bases, with 12 bases between. This CDR3 has 14 residues. The CDR3 sequence: CASSSQGYNEKLFF. The CDR3 coding sequence is TGCGCCAGCAGCTCCCAGGGATACAATGAAAAACTGTTTTTT.

This clone came up a few times. The chain is built from TRBV9 and TRBJ1-1, with D possibly being TRBD1 (5 bases). CDR3 length equals 13 residues. With 2 bases removed from V and 0 bases from J, the gap between germline ends came to 5 bases. Germline lookup yields CDR1 SGDLS and CDR2 YYNGEE. The CDR3 here is CASSVRVNTEAFF. The CDR3 coding sequence is TGTGCCAGCAGCGTCAGGGTGAACACTGAAGCTTTCTTT.

This clone showed up just a few times. The gene calls are TRBV2 and TRBJ1-5; D unresolved. This CDR3 region has 15 residues. V lost 6 bases and J 2 bases, leaving 14 bases between the germline ends. Germline V CDR1 and CDR2: SNHLY, FYNNEI. The CDR3 region has the DNA TGTGCCAGCAGCCGAGGGCGCGTAGGCAATCAGCCCCAGCATTTT. Translating it yields CASSRGRVGNQPQHF.

The V and J genes are TRBV11-2 and TRBJ2-2; D might be TRBD1 (6 bases). V gave up 3 bases and J gave up 6 bases, with 23 bases separating them. This CDR3 spans 18 amino acids. The germline CDR1 and CDR2 sequences are SGHAT and FQNNGV. Here the CDR3 reads CASSFFSRDKFMAGELFF. CDR3 coding DNA: TGTGCCAGCAGCTTTTTCTCCCGGGACAAATTTATGGCCGGGGAGCTGTTTTTT.

This rearrangement joins TRBV6-5 to TRBJ2-1; D gene unclear. Per the germline V gene, CDR1 is MNHEY and CDR2 is SVGAGI. CDR3 length: 14 amino acids. Trimming stripped 2 bases from V and 10 bases from J, with 15 bases between. CDR3 amino acids: CASSYEVDRREQFF. DNA of the CDR3: TGTGCCAGCAGTTACGAGGTGGACCGTCGGGAGCAGTTCTTC.

The chain couples TRBV5-1 to TRBJ2-1; D might be TRBD1 (5 bases). V was pared by 0 bases and J by 2 bases, with 9 bases between. The CDR3 is 15 amino acids. Germline V gene data show CDR1 as SGHRS and CDR2 as YFSETQ. The CDR3 DNA reads as TGCGCCAGCAGCTTGGCCCAGGGTGCCTACAATGAGCAGTTCTTC. The encoded protein is CASSLAQGAYNEQFF.

The genes are TRBV5-6 and TRBJ2-3; D might be TRBD2 (5 bases). Germline-derived CDR1 and CDR2 are SGHDT and YYEEEE. The CDR3 sequence is 16 residues long. The ends were cut back, 4 bases at V and 2 bases at J, with 17 bases in the middle. The CDR3 region is CASSPPGIRPTDTQYF. The CDR3 coding sequence is TGTGCCAGCAGCCCGCCGGGGATTAGGCCCACAGATACGCAGTATTTT.

The V gene is TRBV19, the J gene TRBJ2-5; 10 bases align to TRBD1. Germline CDR1 LNHDA, CDR2 SQIVND (reference sequence). This CDR3 region has 15 residues. V shed 4 bases and J 5 bases; nucleotides not matched to a gene: 7. Here the CDR3 reads CASSRATGGVETQYF. CDR3 in DNA: TGTGCCAGTAGTAGGGCGACAGGGGGCGTTGAGACCCAGTACTTC.

The chain carries TRBV11-3 and TRBJ2-2, with D possibly being TRBD1 (5 bases). The CDR3 totals 13 residues. Trimming removed 2 bases from V and 6 bases from J, with 7 bases in between. The germline V gene encodes CDR1 SGHNT and CDR2 YENEEA. As DNA, the CDR3 is TGTGCCAGCAGCTTACAGGGTTCCGGGGAGCTGTTTTTT. Encoded protein: CASSLQGSGELFF.

The chain has TRBV6-5 and TRBJ2-7, with 7 bases that match TRBD1. The V gene end was trimmed by 8 bases and the J gene end by 4 bases; junction bases not matched to a gene: 5. CDR3 size: 12 residues. Germline assignment: CDR1 MNHEY and CDR2 SVGAGI. The DNA for the CDR3 is TGTGCCAGCTCGGGACAGTTTTACGAGCAGTACTTC. As protein: CASSGQFYEQYF.

This clone was detected once. J is TRBJ2-3 and V is TRBV5-6; 12 bases line up with TRBD1. The trim removed 1 base at V and 0 bases at J, leaving 9 bases unmatched. CDR1 SGHDT and CDR2 YYEEEE come from the germline V gene. This CDR3 spans 19 amino acids. This CDR3 is CASSLWIGTGGPSTDTQYF. For the CDR3, the DNA is TGTGCCAGCAGCTTGTGGATCGGGACAGGGGGCCCTAGCACAGATACGCAGTATTTT.

The rearrangement links TRBV4-2 to TRBJ2-2; unclear D gene. This CDR3 region has 12 residues. Germline CDR1 and CDR2: LGHNA and YNFKEQ. V dropped 1 base and J dropped 4 bases, with 1 base sitting between them. The CDR3 DNA reads TGTGCCAGCAGCCAAGTCACCGGGGAGCTGTTTTTT. Its translation: CASSQVTGELFF.

The chain combines TRBV30 with TRBJ2-2; D remains ambiguous. CDR1 is GTSNPN and CDR2 is SVGIG in the germline V gene (reference sequence). The CDR3 length is 16 residues. V lost 0 bases, J lost 8 bases, and 19 bases lay in between. CDR3: CAWSVPLTGRRGELFF. Here the CDR3 DNA reads TGTGCCTGGAGTGTACCACTTACCGGCCGTAGGGGGGAGCTGTTTTTT.

This clone was found a few times. The chain links TRBV6-6 to TRBJ1-1, with D uncertain. Germline CDR1 is MNHNY and CDR2 is SVGAGI (reference sequence). The germline V and J ends were trimmed by 5 bases and 11 bases, with 12 bases remaining between them. CDR3 size: 11 residues. In DNA form, the CDR3 reads TGTGCCAGCAGTCCCGGACCTGGGGCTTTCTTT. This translates into CASSPGPGAFF.

The chain employs TRBV7-3 and TRBJ2-5; D may be TRBD1 (7 bases). Trimming shortened V by 1 base and J by 4 bases, and 16 bases separated the two germline ends. Germline V gene data show CDR1 as SGHTA and CDR2 as FQGTGA. This CDR3 contains 16 residues. CDR3 in DNA: TGTGCCAGCAGCTTAAATCCAGGGGGAGGTTCAGAGACCCAGTACTTC. Its translation is CASSLNPGGGSETQYF.

The V gene is TRBV7-2, the J gene TRBJ2-3; 8 nucleotides match TRBD2. V was clipped by 3 bases and J by 4 bases; unmatched bases: 9. The CDR3 is 16 amino acids. CDR1 and CDR2 from the germline V gene are SGHTA and FQGNSA. CDR3 nucleotides: TGTGCCAGCAGCTTCCAAGCGGGAGCGGGGTCAGATACGCAGTATTTT. Translated, it gives CASSFQAGAGSDTQYF.

The chain combines TRBV5-1 with TRBJ2-5, with 7 nucleotides matching TRBD1. From germline, CDR1 is SGHRS and CDR2 YFSETQ. The V gene end was trimmed by 0 bases and the J gene end by 4 bases; junction bases not matched to a gene: 3. This CDR3 comprises 14 residues. CDR3 in DNA: TGCGCCAGCAGCTTGGCGGGACAGACAGAGACCCAGTACTTC. Translation: CASSLAGQTETQYF.

The chain combines TRBV29-1 with TRBJ2-1, with 11 nucleotides matching TRBD2. The CDR3 runs to 16 residues. CDR1 SQVTM and CDR2 ANQGSEA come from the germline V gene. Trimming at V came to 5 bases and at J to 3 bases, leaving 9 bases not matched to a gene. The CDR3 loop is CSVNLGTSGLYNEQFF. CDR3 in DNA: TGCAGCGTTAACCTCGGGACTAGCGGCCTCTACAATGAGCAGTTCTTC.

The chain employs TRBV2 and TRBJ2-1, with 8 bases that match TRBD2. With 4 bases clipped from V and 9 bases from J, the junction kept 5 bases outside the gene matches. CDR1 is SNHLY and CDR2 is FYNNEI in the germline V gene. CDR3 length: 13 amino acids. Here the CDR3 reads CASSGGLEVEQFF. The CDR3 region has the DNA TGTGCCAGCAGTGGGGGACTAGAGGTTGAGCAGTTCTTC.

This chain connects TRBV7-8 to TRBJ2-7; unclear D gene. The germline gives CDR1 SGHVS, CDR2 FQNEAQ. V lost 8 bases and J lost 5, with 13 bases in between. The CDR3 sequence is 12 residues long. The DNA for the CDR3 is TGTGCCAGCTCCTCGCCAGCGAACGAGCAGTACTTC. Encoded protein: CASSSPANEQYF.

The CDR3 nucleotides read TGTGCCAGCAGTTTCGTAGGCTCCTACGAGCAGTACTTC. Its translation is CASSFVGSYEQYF. This chain joins TRBV28 and TRBJ2-7; unclear D gene. CDR3 length: 13 residues. CDR1 MDHEN and CDR2 SYDVKM come from the germline V gene. V was cut by 3 bases and J by 0 bases, with 6 bases left in between. Full variable domain (missing parts from reference TRBV28 and TRBJ2-7): DVKVTQSSRYLVKRTGEKVFLECVQDMDHENMFWYRQDPGLGLRLIYFSYDVKMKEKGDIPEGYSVSREKKERFSLILESASTNQTSMYLCASSFVGSYEQYFGPGTRLTVT.

This sequence joins TRBV6-1 and TRBJ2-1; TRBD2 matches 9 bases. J lost 5 bases, V lost 2 bases, and 4 bases had no gene match. Germline V gene sequence: CDR1 MNHNS, CDR2 SASEGT. CDR3 length: 15 residues. Here the CDR3 reads CASSERVAGDNEQFF. The CDR3 DNA reads TGTGCCAGCAGTGAAAGGGTAGCGGGGGACAATGAGCAGTTCTTC.

The genes are TRBV19 and TRBJ2-1; TRBD2 is a possible D gene (6 bases). V shed 7 bases and J shed 11 bases, with 12 bases lying between them. Looked up from germline, CDR1 is LNHDA and CDR2 is SQIVND (reference sequence). The CDR3 has 11 amino acids. This chain's CDR3 is CASMQGLKQFF. The DNA for the CDR3 is TGTGCCAGTATGCAGGGACTGAAGCAGTTCTTC.